These 8 T cell receptor beta chains were all obtained from the same sample, sequenced in a study of OX40 agonist ivuxolimab in advanced cancers. The assay was immunoSEQ multiplex PCR, and TCRdb's table has in-frame clones only and misses some. The data contain some 35,000 clones, just under 85% of them singletons. The source material was CD4+ or CD8+ T cells sorted from blood, sampled in a trial of the OX40 agonist ivuxolimab. The receptors were sampled from an adult with an advanced solid tumor such as melanoma, head and neck, liver or kidney cancer.

This chain uses TRBV5-1 with TRBJ2-7; a possible D gene is TRBD1 (5 bases). The V end was cut by 0 bases, the J end by 6 bases, with 7 bases between. The length of the CDR3 is 12 residues. Germline CDR1 SGHRS, CDR2 YFSETQ. Here the CDR3 reads CASSLVGAEQYF. In DNA, the CDR3 is TGCGCCAGCAGCTTGGTTGGGGCCGAGCAGTACTTC.

The J gene is TRBJ1-5, the V gene TRBV11-2; D gene ambiguous. CDR1 is SGHAT and CDR2 is FQNNGV in the germline V gene. The CDR3 sequence is 13 residues long. V was trimmed by 4 bases and J by 0 bases, leaving 4 bases between them. CDR3 nucleotides: TGTGCCAGCAGCTCACATAGCAATCAGCCCCAGCATTTT. This translates into CASSSHSNQPQHF.

The chain employs TRBV5-4 and TRBJ2-6; D ambiguous. Germline-derived CDR1 and CDR2 are SGHNT and YYREEE (reference sequence). The CDR3 spans 16 residues. The V end lost 0 bases, the J end lost 0 bases, and 7 bases lay between the germline ends. The CDR3 here is CASSLVGPSGANVLTF. CDR3 DNA sequence: TGTGCCAGCAGCTTGGTAGGCCCCTCTGGGGCCAACGTCCTGACTTTC.

The rearrangement uses TRBV7-9 and TRBJ2-3, with 9 positions matching TRBD1. Per the germline V gene, CDR1 is SEHNR and CDR2 is FQNEAQ (reference sequence). Germline trimming cut 5 bases from V and 3 bases from J; bases unmatched to any gene: 3. The CDR3 spans 14 residues. The CDR3 region has the DNA TGTGCCAGCAGCCCCGGGACAGGGACAGATACGCAGTATTTT. Translating it yields CASSPGTGTDTQYF. Full variable domain (rest looked up from reference TRBV7-9 and TRBJ2-3): DTGVSQNPRHKITKRGQNVTFRCDPISEHNRLYWYRQTLGQGPEFLTYFQNEAQLEKSRLLSDRFSAERPKGSFSTLEIQRTEQGDSAMYLCASSPGTGTDTQYFGPGTRLTVL.

The chain links TRBV7-8 to TRBJ2-6; 7 bases align to TRBD1. From germline, CDR1 is SGHVS and CDR2 FQNEAQ. This CDR3 contains 16 residues. The ends lost 3 bases at V and 2 bases at J; junction bases unmatched: 4. CDR3 DNA: TGTGCCAGCAGCTTGACAGGGCTCACTGGGGCCAACGTCCTGACTTTC. Its protein product is CASSLTGLTGANVLTF.

The rearrangement joins TRBV5-1 to TRBJ1-6; no firm D call. Germline V CDR1 and CDR2: SGHRS, YFSETQ. Trimming stripped 2 bases from V and 9 bases from J, with 9 bases between. The CDR3 length is 13 residues. This CDR3 is CASSFTPSSPLHF. The CDR3 bases are TGCGCCAGCAGCTTTACTCCAAGTTCACCCCTCCACTTT.

The chain joins TRBV16 to TRBJ1-1; maybe TRBD1 (6 bases). This CDR3 region has 14 residues. CDR1 and CDR2 (germline): KGHSY, FQNENV. Trimming pared 2 bases from V and 5 bases from J, leaving 12 bases between. The CDR3 protein is CASSQNRAGTEAFF. DNA for the CDR3: TGTGCCAGCAGCCAAAACAGGGCGGGAACTGAAGCTTTCTTT.

The gene calls are TRBV19 and TRBJ1-4, with 7 bases aligning to TRBD1. The CDR3 consists of 16 residues. J gave up 0 bases and V 5 bases, and 6 bases lay outside the gene matches. The V gene's germline CDR1 is LNHDA and CDR2 SQIVND (reference sequence). CDR3 in DNA: TGTGCCAGTAGTGACAGGGACCCATCAACTAATGAAAAACTGTTTTTT. This sequence encodes CASSDRDPSTNEKLFF.